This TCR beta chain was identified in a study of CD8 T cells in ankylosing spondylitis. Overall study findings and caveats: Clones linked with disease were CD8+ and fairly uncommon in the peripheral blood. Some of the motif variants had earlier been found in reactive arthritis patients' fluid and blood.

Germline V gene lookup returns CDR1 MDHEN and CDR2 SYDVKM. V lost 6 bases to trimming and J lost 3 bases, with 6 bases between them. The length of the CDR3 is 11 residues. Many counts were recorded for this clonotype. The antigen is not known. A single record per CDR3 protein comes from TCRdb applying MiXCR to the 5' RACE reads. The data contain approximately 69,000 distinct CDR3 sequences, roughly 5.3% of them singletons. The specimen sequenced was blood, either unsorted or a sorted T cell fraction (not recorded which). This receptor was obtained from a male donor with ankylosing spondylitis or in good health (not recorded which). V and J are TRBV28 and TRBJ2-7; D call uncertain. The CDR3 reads CASSPYYEQYF. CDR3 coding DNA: TGTGCCAGCAGCCCATACTACGAGCAGTACTTC.